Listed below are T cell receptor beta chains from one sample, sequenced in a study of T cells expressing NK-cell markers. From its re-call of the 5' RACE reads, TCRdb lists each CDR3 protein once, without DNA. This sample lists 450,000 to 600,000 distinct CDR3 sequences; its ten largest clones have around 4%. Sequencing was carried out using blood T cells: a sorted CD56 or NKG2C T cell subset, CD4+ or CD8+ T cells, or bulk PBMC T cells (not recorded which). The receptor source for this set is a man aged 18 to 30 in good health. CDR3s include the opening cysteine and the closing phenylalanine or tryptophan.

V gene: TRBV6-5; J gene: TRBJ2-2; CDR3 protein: CASSYFLLAANTGELFF
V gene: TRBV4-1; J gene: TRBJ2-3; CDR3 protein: CASSQVIVDTQYF
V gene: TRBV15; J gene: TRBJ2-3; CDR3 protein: CATEGLTLADTDTQYF
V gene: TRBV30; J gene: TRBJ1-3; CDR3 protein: CAWSLSSGNTIYF
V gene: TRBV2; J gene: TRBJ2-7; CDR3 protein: CASSEREGYEQYF
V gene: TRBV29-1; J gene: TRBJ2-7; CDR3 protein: CSATVIHEQYF
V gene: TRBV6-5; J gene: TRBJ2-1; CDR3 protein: CASSYSRSGRVNEQFF
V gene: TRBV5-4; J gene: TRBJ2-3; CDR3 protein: CASSLDPKNTDTQYF
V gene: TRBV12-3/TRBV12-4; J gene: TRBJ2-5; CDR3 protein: CASSLNLAGGRQETQYF
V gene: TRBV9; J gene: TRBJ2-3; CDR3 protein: CASSVQKGSTDTQYF
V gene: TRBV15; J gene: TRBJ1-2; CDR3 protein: CATRPSGRDYGYTF
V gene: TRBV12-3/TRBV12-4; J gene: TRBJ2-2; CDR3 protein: CASSLWAGLNTGELFF
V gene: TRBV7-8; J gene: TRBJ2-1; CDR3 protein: CASSSLGLAGGPPVYNEQFF
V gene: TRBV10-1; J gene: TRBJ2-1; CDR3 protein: CASSDPGTAYNEQFF
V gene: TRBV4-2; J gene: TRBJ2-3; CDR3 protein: CASSVRENTDTQYF
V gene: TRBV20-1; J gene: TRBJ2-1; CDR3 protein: CSAEGAGGGNEQFF
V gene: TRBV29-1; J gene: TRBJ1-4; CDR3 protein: CSVTGRAANEKLFF
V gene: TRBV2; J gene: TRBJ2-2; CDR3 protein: CASSDIPGELFF
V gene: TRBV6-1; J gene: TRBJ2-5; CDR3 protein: CASRPGHWETQYF
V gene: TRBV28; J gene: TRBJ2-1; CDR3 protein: CASSLLAGEQFF
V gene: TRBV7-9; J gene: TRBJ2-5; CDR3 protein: CASSRWTDRGETQYF
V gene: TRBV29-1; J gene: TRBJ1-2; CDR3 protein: CSVVWYLGQGNLDYGYTF
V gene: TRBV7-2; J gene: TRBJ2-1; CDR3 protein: CASSLGSKNEQFF
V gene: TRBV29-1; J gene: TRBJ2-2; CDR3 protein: CSVVWGGELFF
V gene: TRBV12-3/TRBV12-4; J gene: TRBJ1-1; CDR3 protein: CASRVFTGGTEAFF
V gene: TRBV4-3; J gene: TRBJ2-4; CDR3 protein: CASSRTGYENIQYF
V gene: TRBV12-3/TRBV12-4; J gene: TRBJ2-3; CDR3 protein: CASSPGQGATDTQYF
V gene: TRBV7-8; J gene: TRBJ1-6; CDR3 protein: CASSLARPQSSYNSPLHF
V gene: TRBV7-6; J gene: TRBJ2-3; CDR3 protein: CASSTPWSGRGTDTQYF
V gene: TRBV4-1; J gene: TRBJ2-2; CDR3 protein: CASSRGPTGELFF
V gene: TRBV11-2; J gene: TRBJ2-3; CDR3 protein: CASSLVGASGTSTDTQYF
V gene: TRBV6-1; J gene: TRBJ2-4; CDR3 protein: CASSGPSGRAARDIQYF
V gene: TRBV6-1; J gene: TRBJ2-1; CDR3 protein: CASSRDRGLYNEQFF
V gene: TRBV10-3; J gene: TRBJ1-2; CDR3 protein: CAISSQVGDYTF
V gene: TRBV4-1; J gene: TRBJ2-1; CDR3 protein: CASSHLGTGEREQFF
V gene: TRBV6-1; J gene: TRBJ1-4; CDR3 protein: CASSVKDNEKLFF
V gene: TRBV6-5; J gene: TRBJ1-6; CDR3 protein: CASSYSPNSPLHF
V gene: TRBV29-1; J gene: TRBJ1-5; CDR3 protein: CSALQGMSNQPQHF
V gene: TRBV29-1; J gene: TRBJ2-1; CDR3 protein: CSVDWGLGNEQFF
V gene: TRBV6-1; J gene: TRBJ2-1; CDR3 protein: CATAGQGPYNEQFF
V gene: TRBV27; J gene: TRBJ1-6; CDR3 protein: CASSSLQGDSPLHF
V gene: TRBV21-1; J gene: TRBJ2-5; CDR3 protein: CASSPSPGQRQETQYF
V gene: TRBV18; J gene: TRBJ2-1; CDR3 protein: CASSPTDRTYNEQFF
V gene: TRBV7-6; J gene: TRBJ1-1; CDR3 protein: CASSLGGQGATRSNTEAFF
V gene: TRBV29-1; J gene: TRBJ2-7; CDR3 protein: CSCLRASEPYEQYF
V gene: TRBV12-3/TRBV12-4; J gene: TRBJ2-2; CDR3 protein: CASSLGMTGGPTGELFF
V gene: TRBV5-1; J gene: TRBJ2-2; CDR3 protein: CASSPSDDTGELFF
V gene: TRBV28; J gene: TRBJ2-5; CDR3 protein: CASSLIREQETQYF